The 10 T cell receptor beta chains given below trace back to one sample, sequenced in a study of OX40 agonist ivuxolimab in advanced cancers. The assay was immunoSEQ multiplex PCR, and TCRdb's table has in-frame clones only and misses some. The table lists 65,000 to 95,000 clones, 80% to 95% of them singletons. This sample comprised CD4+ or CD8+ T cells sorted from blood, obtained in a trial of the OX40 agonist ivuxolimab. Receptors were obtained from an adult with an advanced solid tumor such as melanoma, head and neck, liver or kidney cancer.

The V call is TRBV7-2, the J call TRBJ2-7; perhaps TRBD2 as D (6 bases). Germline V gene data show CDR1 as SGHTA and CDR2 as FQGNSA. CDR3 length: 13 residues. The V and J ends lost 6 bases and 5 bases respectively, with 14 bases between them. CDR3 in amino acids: CASRPLGLHEQYF. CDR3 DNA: TGTGCCAGCAGACCATTGGGACTTCACGAGCAGTACTTC.

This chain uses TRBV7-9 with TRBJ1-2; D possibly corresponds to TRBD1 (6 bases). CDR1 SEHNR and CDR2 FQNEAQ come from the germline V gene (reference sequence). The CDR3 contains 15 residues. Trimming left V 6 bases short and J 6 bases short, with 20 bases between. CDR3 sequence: CASSRYTGTSDGYTF. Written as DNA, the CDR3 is TGTGCCAGCAGTCGATATACAGGGACCTCGGATGGCTACACCTTC.

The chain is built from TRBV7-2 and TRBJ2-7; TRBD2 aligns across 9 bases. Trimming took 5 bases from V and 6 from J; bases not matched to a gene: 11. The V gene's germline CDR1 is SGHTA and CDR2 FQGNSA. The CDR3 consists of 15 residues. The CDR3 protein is CASSTAPGLAGEQYF. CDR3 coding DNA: TGTGCCAGCAGCACAGCACCGGGACTAGCAGGCGAGCAGTACTTC.

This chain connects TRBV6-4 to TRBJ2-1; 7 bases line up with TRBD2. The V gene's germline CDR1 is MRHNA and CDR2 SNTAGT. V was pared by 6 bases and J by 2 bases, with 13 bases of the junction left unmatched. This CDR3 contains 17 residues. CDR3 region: CASRTEVAGPPYNEQFF. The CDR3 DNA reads TGTGCCAGCAGGACCGAGGTAGCGGGCCCCCCCTACAATGAGCAGTTCTTC.

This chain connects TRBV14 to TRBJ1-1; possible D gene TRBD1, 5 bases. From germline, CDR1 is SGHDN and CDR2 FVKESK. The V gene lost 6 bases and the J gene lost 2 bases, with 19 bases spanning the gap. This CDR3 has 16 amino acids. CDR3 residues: CASSHYRTGPNTEAFF. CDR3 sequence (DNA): TGTGCCAGCAGTCACTACCGGACGGGGCCCAACACTGAAGCTTTCTTT.

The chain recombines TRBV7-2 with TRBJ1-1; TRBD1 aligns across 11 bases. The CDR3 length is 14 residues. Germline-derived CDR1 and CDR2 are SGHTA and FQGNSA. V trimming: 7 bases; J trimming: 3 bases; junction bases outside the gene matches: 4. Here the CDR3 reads CASIRTGGYTEAFF. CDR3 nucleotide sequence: TGTGCCAGCATTAGGACAGGGGGCTACACTGAAGCTTTCTTT.

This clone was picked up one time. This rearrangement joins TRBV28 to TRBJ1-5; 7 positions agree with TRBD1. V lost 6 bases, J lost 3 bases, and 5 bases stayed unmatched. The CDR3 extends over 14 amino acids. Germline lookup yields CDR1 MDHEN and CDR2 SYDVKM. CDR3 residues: CASRRGTVNQPQHF. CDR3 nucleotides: TGTGCCAGCAGGCGCGGGACAGTCAATCAGCCCCAGCATTTT.

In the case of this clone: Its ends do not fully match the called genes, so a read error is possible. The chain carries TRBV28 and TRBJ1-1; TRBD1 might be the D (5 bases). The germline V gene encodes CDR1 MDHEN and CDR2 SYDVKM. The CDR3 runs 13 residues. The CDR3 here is CASSRAVGGPRQF. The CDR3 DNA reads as TGTGCCAGCAGCCGGGCGGTGGGGGGTCCTAGACAATTT.

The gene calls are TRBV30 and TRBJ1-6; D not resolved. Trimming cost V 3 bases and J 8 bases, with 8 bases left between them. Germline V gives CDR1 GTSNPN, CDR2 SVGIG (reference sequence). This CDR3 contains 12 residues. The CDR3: CAWRLRDSPLHF. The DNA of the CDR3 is TGTGCCTGGAGATTGAGGGATTCACCCCTCCACTTT.

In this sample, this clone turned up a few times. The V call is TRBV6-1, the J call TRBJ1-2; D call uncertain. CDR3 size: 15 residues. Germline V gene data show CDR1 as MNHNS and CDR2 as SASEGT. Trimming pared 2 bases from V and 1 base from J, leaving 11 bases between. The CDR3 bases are TGTGCCAGCAGTGAATACAGACCGAGTAACTATGGCTACACCTTC. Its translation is CASSEYRPSNYGYTF.